The rows below give T cell receptor beta chains drawn from one sample of a study of blood T cells in healthy people across ages. TCRdb itself ran the 5' RACE reads through MiXCR, one entry per CDR3 protein. The table has about 730,000 distinct CDR3 sequences, roughly 47% seen once. Sample: blood. These receptors were taken from a woman aged 55-70 years in good health. CDR3s include the opening cysteine and the closing phenylalanine or tryptophan. Each record gives: J gene, D gene, clone size, V gene, CDR3 protein, CDR3 DNA. D genes are given only for firm matches. Clone sizes are given selectively: once, few, many, or a class where the clone is expanded.

>TRBJ1-2|-|-|TRBV12-3/TRBV12-4
CASSFYDGYTF
TGTGCCAGCAGTTTTTATGATGGCTACACCTTC
>TRBJ2-3|TRBD1|-|TRBV7-9
CASSLGRTGADTQYF
TGTGCCAGCAGCTTAGGCAGGACAGGAGCAGATACGCAGTATTTT
>TRBJ2-7|-|-|TRBV20-1
CSAQNYAVGYEQYF
TGCAGTGCTCAGAATTACGCCGTGGGGTACGAGCAGTACTTC
>TRBJ1-2|TRBD1|few|TRBV30
CAWSVPGGSGYGYTF
TGTGCCTGGAGTGTACCAGGGGGCTCTGGCTATGGCTACACCTTC
>TRBJ2-2|-|-|TRBV10-3
CAITRGQTSNTGELFF
TGTGCCATCACCAGGGGACAAACTTCGAACACCGGGGAGCTGTTTTTT
>TRBJ2-7|-|-|TRBV5-1
CASSPQGLAESSYNEQYF
TGCGCCAGCAGCCCCCAGGGGCTAGCGGAGAGCTCCTACAATGAGCAGTACTTC
>TRBJ2-2|TRBD2|-|TRBV13
CASSSPSGRPGELFF
TGTGCCAGCAGCTCCCCTAGCGGGAGGCCCGGGGAGCTGTTTTTT
>TRBJ1-2|-|few|TRBV6-2/TRBV6-3
CASSYSRSGTANYGYTF
TGTGCCAGCAGTTACTCGAGATCAGGAACTGCTAACTATGGCTACACCTTC
>TRBJ2-7|TRBD2|few|TRBV6-2/TRBV6-3
CASSYTSRGDVVYEQYF
TGTGCCAGCAGTTACACGTCACGGGGGGACGTCGTATACGAGCAGTACTTC
>TRBJ2-7|-|once|TRBV12-3/TRBV12-4
CASSPTLATYEQYF
TGTGCCAGCAGCCCAACACTGGCGACCTACGAGCAGTACTTC
>TRBJ1-2|-|-|TRBV11-2
CASSPPGGGYGYTF
TGTGCCAGCAGCCCCCCCGGGGGCGGCTATGGCTACACCTTC
>TRBJ1-2|TRBD1|-|TRBV20-1
CSARDPGQGDLLDYGYTF
TGCAGTGCTAGAGATCCGGGACAGGGGGATTTATTGGACTATGGCTACACCTTC
>TRBJ2-5|TRBD2|few|TRBV10-3
CAISDSRTSGVQETQYF
TGTGCCATCAGTGATTCTAGGACTAGCGGAGTTCAAGAGACCCAGTACTTC
>TRBJ2-6|TRBD1|many|TRBV4-3
CASSHQSTGNTGANVLTF
TGCGCCAGCAGCCACCAATCGACAGGGAATACTGGGGCCAACGTCCTGACTTTC
>TRBJ2-5|TRBD1|-|TRBV7-2
CASSREDRGQETQYF
TGTGCCAGCAGCCGTGAGGACAGGGGACAAGAGACCCAGTACTTC
>TRBJ1-2|-|-|TRBV7-8
CASSFTGGGYTF
TGTGCCAGCAGCTTTACCGGTGGTGGCTACACCTTC
>TRBJ2-1|-|-|TRBV7-9
CASSKSLSSYNEQFF
TGTGCCAGCAGTAAGTCCCTCAGCTCCTACAATGAGCAGTTCTTC
>TRBJ1-6|TRBD1|-|TRBV12-3/TRBV12-4
CASSGDRGLRSPLHF
TGTGCCAGCAGTGGGGACAGGGGGCTGCGGTCACCCCTCCACTTT
>TRBJ2-7|-|-|TRBV15
CATAETRSSYEQYF
TGTGCCACCGCGGAGACAAGAAGCTCCTACGAGCAGTACTTC
>TRBJ2-1|-|few|TRBV28
CASSFYKKYNEQFF
TGTGCCAGCAGTTTTTACAAGAAGTACAATGAGCAGTTCTTC
>TRBJ1-2|TRBD1|few|TRBV5-1
CASSWDRTGNYGYTF
TGCGCCAGCAGCTGGGACCGGACAGGGAACTATGGCTACACCTTC
>TRBJ2-1|TRBD2|-|TRBV30
CAWSVGLAGYNEQFF
TGCGCCTGGAGTGTGGGGCTAGCGGGGTACAATGAGCAGTTCTTC
>TRBJ1-2|-|-|TRBV13
CASSLSTKNYGYTF
TGTGCCAGCAGCTTAAGTACGAAAAACTATGGCTACACCTTC
>TRBJ2-1|-|-|TRBV5-1
CASGAPHNEQFF
TGCGCCAGCGGAGCGCCCCACAATGAGCAGTTCTTC
>TRBJ1-5|TRBD1|many|TRBV29-1
CSVSGGGGNQPQHF
TGCAGCGTTAGTGGAGGGGGCGGCAATCAGCCCCAGCATTTT
>TRBJ2-7|TRBD2|-|TRBV5-1
CASSGLAGSREQYF
TGCGCCAGCAGCGGACTAGCGGGATCCCGCGAGCAGTACTTC
>TRBJ2-5|-|few|TRBV6-6
CASSPGRGLRVGETQYF
TGTGCCAGCAGCCCCGGGAGGGGGCTTCGGGTAGGAGAGACCCAGTACTTC
>TRBJ2-1|TRBD1|few|TRBV6-1
CASSERDRSSSYNEQFF
TGTGCCAGCAGTGAACGGGACAGGTCGAGCTCCTACAATGAGCAGTTCTTC
>TRBJ2-6|-|-|TRBV10-3
CAISESKGDSGANVLTF
TGTGCCATCAGTGAGTCTAAGGGAGACTCTGGGGCCAACGTCCTGACTTTC
>TRBJ2-5|-|-|TRBV20-1
CSAPAGNLQETQYF
TGCAGTGCTCCGGCGGGGAACCTCCAAGAGACCCAGTACTTC
>TRBJ2-5|-|many|TRBV7-9
CASSLANYFQETQYF
TGTGCCAGCAGCTTAGCGAACTATTTTCAAGAGACCCAGTACTTC
>TRBJ2-3|TRBD1|many|TRBV29-1
CSVDRVGSQYF
TGCAGCGTCGACAGGGTGGGTTCGCAGTATTTT
>TRBJ2-5|TRBD1|-|TRBV5-1
CASSTYRGEVEEQYF
TGCGCCAGCAGCACGTACAGGGGAGAGGTGGAAGAGCAGTACTTC
>TRBJ2-1|-|few|TRBV11-2
CASTRLGDGEQFF
TGTGCCAGCACCCGCTTGGGGGACGGTGAGCAGTTCTTC
>TRBJ1-5|-|-|TRBV20-1
CSARGPRDIYSNQPQHF
TGCAGTGCTAGAGGCCCGAGGGACATCTATAGCAATCAGCCCCAGCATTTT
>TRBJ1-1|TRBD1|few|TRBV9
CASSATGTGGLAFF
TGTGCCAGCAGCGCGACAGGGACAGGGGGGTTAGCTTTCTTT
>TRBJ2-1|-|-|TRBV29-1
CSAGPLSGYNEQFF
TGCAGCGCCGGCCCTTTGTCAGGGTACAATGAGCAGTTCTTC
>TRBJ1-6|-|-|TRBV27
CASSYKAYNLPLHF
TGTGCCAGCAGTTACAAGGCCTATAATTTACCCCTCCACTTT
>TRBJ2-4|-|-|TRBV5-1
CASSLDAGFGNIQYF
TGCGCCAGCAGCTTGGATGCAGGGTTCGGAAACATTCAGTACTTC
>TRBJ2-5|-|-|TRBV25-1
CASSEAGKGETQYF
TGTGCCAGCAGTGAAGCGGGAAAAGGAGAGACCCAGTACTTC
>TRBJ2-6|-|few|TRBV6-2/TRBV6-3
CASSSYRATKQAGANVLTF
TGTGCCAGCAGTTCGTACAGGGCCACAAAACAAGCTGGGGCCAACGTCCTGACTTTC
>TRBJ2-3|TRBD2|-|TRBV7-3
CASSLKTGGPDTQYF
TGTGCCAGCAGCTTAAAAACGGGAGGCCCAGATACGCAGTATTTT
>TRBJ2-7|-|few|TRBV2
CASNQRVSGYEQYF
TGTGCCAGCAATCAGCGGGTCTCGGGCTACGAGCAGTACTTC
>TRBJ2-7|-|few|TRBV20-1
CSATDRPSSYEQYF
TGCAGTGCGACCGACAGACCCAGCTCCTACGAGCAGTACTTC
>TRBJ2-2|-|-|TRBV12-5
CASGLEGAGELFF
TGTGCTAGTGGTTTAGAAGGAGCCGGGGAGCTGTTTTTT
>TRBJ2-5|-|many|TRBV6-6
CASRPLVLETQYF
TGTGCCAGCAGACCACTAGTATTGGAGACCCAGTACTTC
>TRBJ1-6|TRBD1|-|TRBV12-5
CASGGGTANSPLHF
TGTGCTAGTGGTGGGGGGACAGCTAATTCACCCCTCCACTTT
>TRBJ2-1|-|few|TRBV24-1
CATSDSGTGMLWGYNEQFF
TGTGCCACCAGTGATAGCGGGACAGGTATGTTGTGGGGCTACAATGAGCAGTTCTTC
>TRBJ2-3|TRBD2|-|TRBV6-5
CASSYSGTSTDTQYF
TGTGCCAGCAGTTACAGCGGGACCAGCACAGATACGCAGTATTTT
>TRBJ2-3|TRBD2|-|TRBV2
CASSFSGTSGRTSTDTQYF
TGTGCCAGCAGTTTCTCCGGGACTAGCGGGAGGACTAGCACAGATACGCAGTATTTT